What follows are 11 T cell receptor beta chains derived from one specimen sequenced in a study of post-analysis software for immune sequencing data. Unique molecular identifiers tagged the TCR beta cDNA libraries. From the PCR reads, TCRdb called clonotypes with MiXCR, one entry per CDR3 protein. The sample shows roughly 800,000 distinct CDR3 sequences, approximately 44% of them seen only once. These receptors' targets are unknown. The study, taken as a whole, reports: A handful of TRBV segments were significantly more frequent in patients than in controls. TRBV5-6, TRBV5-1 and TRBV20-1 were among these segments.

The sample consisted of blood. The receptor source for this set is a girl between 10 and 17 years old with multiple sclerosis.

The chain couples TRBV5-1 to TRBJ1-2, with a tentative D call TRBD1 (6 bases). Germline-derived CDR1 and CDR2 are SGHRS and YFSETQ. This CDR3 is 15 amino acids long. V was cut by 0 bases and J by 6 bases, with 15 bases left in between. The chain's CDR3 is CASSLAVGQGNGYTF. The CDR3 region has the DNA TGCGCCAGCAGCTTGGCCGTGGGGCAGGGGAATGGCTACACCTTC.

There are a few counts of this clonotype. V usage is TRBV29-1 and J usage is TRBJ2-7, with a possible D match to TRBD1 (5 bases). V was clipped by 6 bases and J by 6 bases, with 12 bases between them. Germline assignment: CDR1 SQVTM and CDR2 ANQGSEA. The CDR3 has 11 amino acids. CDR3 amino acids: CSVQVFGEQYF. The CDR3 DNA reads as TGCAGCGTACAGGTTTTTGGCGAGCAGTACTTC.

The V call is TRBV5-6, the J call TRBJ2-7, with TRBD2 as a possible D gene (6 bases). The end of the DNA aligns better with TRBJ2-5, so the J call may be wrong. In germline, CDR1 is SGHDT, CDR2 YYEEEE. This CDR3 has 15 amino acids. Here the CDR3 DNA reads TGTGCCAGCAGCTTGGGGGTGACTGGGGGGGAGACCCAGTACTTC. This codes for CASSLGVTGGETQYF.

The chain uses TRBV27 and TRBJ1-5; TRBD1 aligns across 9 bases. Trimming cost V 2 bases and J 3 bases; bases outside gene matches: 2. This CDR3 is 15 amino acids long. CDR1 and CDR2 from the germline V gene are MNHEY and SMNVEV (reference sequence). Here the CDR3 reads CASSLDRGDNQPQHF. Here the CDR3 DNA reads TGTGCCAGCAGTTTAGACAGGGGGGACAATCAGCCCCAGCATTTT.

The chain is built from TRBV29-1 and TRBJ2-1, with D possibly TRBD1 on 7 matching bases. The J call is doubtful: the DNA matches TRBJ2-5 better. Germline V gene sequence: CDR1 SQVTM, CDR2 ANQGSEA. The CDR3 loop spans 12 amino acids. The CDR3 spells CSVVQGTETQYF. DNA of the CDR3: TGCAGCGTGGTACAGGGGACTGAGACCCAGTACTTC.

This clonotype was counted only a few times. The chain couples TRBV10-3 to TRBJ2-1; 10 bases are a match to TRBD2. Germline V gives CDR1 ENHRY, CDR2 SYGVKD. The CDR3 has 15 residues. After removal of 6 bases from V and 6 bases from J, the junction contained 8 bases not matched to a gene. This chain's CDR3 is CAIRDLAGDVNEQFF. The CDR3 bases are TGTGCCATCAGGGATCTAGCGGGAGATGTCAATGAGCAGTTCTTC.

This clonotype was observed once. V gene TRBV11-2 combines with J gene TRBJ2-1, with D tentatively TRBD1 or TRBD2 (5 bases each). The CDR3 runs to 22 residues. Germline-derived CDR1 and CDR2 are SGHAT and FQNNGV. Trimming shortened V by 6 bases and J by 4 bases, and 37 bases separated the two germline ends. The CDR3 DNA is TGTGCCAGCAGACAAAACTTACCCGACGGGACGCTAAAACACGGGGCTTACAATGAGCAGTTCTTC. The encoded protein is CASRQNLPDGTLKHGAYNEQFF.

The chain is built from TRBV27 and TRBJ1-2; the D gene is possibly TRBD1 (5 bases). This CDR3 is 16 amino acids long. V shed 2 bases and J shed 3 bases, with 16 bases lying between them. Germline V gene sequence: CDR1 MNHEY, CDR2 SMNVEV (reference sequence). CDR3 DNA sequence: TGTGCCAGCAGTTTACGCAGGGCTTCCACGGACTATGGCTACACCTTC. Translating gives CASSLRRASTDYGYTF.

The V and J genes are TRBV9 and TRBJ2-1, with D perhaps matching TRBD2 (6 bases). Germline V gene sequence: CDR1 SGDLS, CDR2 YYNGEE. V lost 0 bases, J lost 6 bases, and 10 bases lay in between. The CDR3 runs to 14 residues. The CDR3, as DNA: TGTGCCAGCAGCGTAGCGGGAGCGGGCAATGAGCAGTTCTTC. Its protein is CASSVAGAGNEQFF. The variable domain in full, with the rest retrieved from reference TRBV9 and TRBJ2-1, is DSGVTQTPKHLITATGQRVTLRCSPRSGDLSVYWYQQSLDQGLQFLIQYYNGEERAKGNILERFSAQQFPDLHSELNLSSLELGDSALYFCASSVAGAGNEQFFGPGTRLTVL.

The CDR3: CSPVARVYNEQFF. The DNA of the CDR3 is TGCTCCCCGGTGGCGAGGGTCTACAATGAGCAGTTCTTC. The V gene is TRBV20-1, the J gene TRBJ2-1, with D perhaps TRBD2 (5 bases). The CDR3 covers 13 residues. Per the germline V gene, CDR1 is DFQATT and CDR2 is SNEGSKA (reference sequence).

The sample holds a few counts of this clonotype. The genes are TRBV7-6 and TRBJ2-5; TRBD2 agrees at 12 bases. Germline assignment: CDR1 SGHVS and CDR2 FNYEAQ. This CDR3 is built from 20 residues. V dropped 5 bases and J dropped 3; count of bases not matched to a gene: 19. The CDR3 loop reads CASSPHSRLAGVGGKETQYF. DNA of the CDR3: TGTGCCAGCAGCCCCCACTCCCGACTAGCGGGAGTCGGGGGTAAAGAGACCCAGTACTTC.